These T cell receptor beta chains were read from a single sample in a study of T cell clones after liver transplantation. TCRdb's table, derived via immunoSEQ multiplex PCR, lists solely in-frame clones and lacks some. This table holds about 68,000 clones, more than 85% found once. Sequenced here: CD4+ T cells from blood, sampled about 27 months after liver transplant. Receptors originate from a human patient who received a liver transplant. Some T cells may trace back to the graft donor. Both conserved end residues are part of each CDR3. D genes are given only for firm matches. Expanded clones are given a class, and other clones once, few, many or no size at all.

D gene,clone size,V gene,J gene,CDR3 protein,CDR3 DNA
TRBD1,NA,TRBV30,TRBJ1-2,CAWTPGQGARGYTF,TGTGCCTGGACCCCTGGACAGGGGGCAAGGGGCTACACCTTC
NA,once,TRBV7-1,TRBJ2-3,CASSSMRGPHTQYF,TGTGCCAGCAGCTCCATGCGGGGTCCTCACACGCAGTATTTT
NA,NA,TRBV11-3,TRBJ1-1,CASSRKNTEAFF,TGTGCCAGCAGCCGGAAAAACACTGAAGCTTTCTTT
TRBD2,once,TRBV5-1,TRBJ2-1,CASSLLSGLAEQFF,TGCGCCAGCAGCTTGTTATCGGGACTAGCGGAGCAGTTCTTC
NA,NA,TRBV25-1,TRBJ2-1,CASSEWGGTGNLGQFF,TGTGCCAGCAGTGAGTGGGGCGGGACGGGGAACTTAGGGCAGTTCTTC
NA,NA,TRBV4-3,TRBJ2-2,CASSQDAQVAGELFF,TGCGCCAGCAGCCAAGACGCCCAAGTGGCCGGGGAGCTGTTTTTT
NA,NA,TRBV7-2,TRBJ1-5,CASSSGWDQPQHF,TGTGCCAGCAGCTCCGGATGGGATCAGCCCCAGCATTTT
NA,NA,TRBV11-3,TRBJ1-3,CASSLDLVGNTIYF,TGTGCCAGCAGCTTAGATCTAGTCGGAAACACCATATATTTT
NA,NA,TRBV29-1,TRBJ2-1,CSHTDAAGQFF,TGCAGCCACACAGACGCCGCAGGGCAGTTCTTC
NA,NA,TRBV5-5,TRBJ1-2,CASSRRDLDYGYTF,TGTGCCAGCAGCCGGAGGGATTTGGACTATGGCTACACCTTC
TRBD2,NA,TRBV5-6,TRBJ2-7,CASTVTSEGLDPYEQYF,TGTGCCAGCACCGTTACATCAGAGGGACTAGACCCCTACGAGCAGTACTTC
NA,NA,TRBV6-5,TRBJ1-2,CASRSGVLGYTF,TGTGCCAGCAGGTCGGGTGTCCTAGGCTACACCTTC
TRBD2,NA,TRBV4-2,TRBJ2-2,CASSRTSGSNTGELFF,TGTGCCAGCAGCCGGACTAGCGGGTCGAACACCGGGGAGCTGTTTTTT
TRBD1,NA,TRBV2,TRBJ2-3,CASSEIGQGNTDTQYF,TGTGCCAGCAGTGAAATAGGACAGGGGAACACAGATACGCAGTATTTT
TRBD2,NA,TRBV6-5,TRBJ2-7,CASSYSPRGSSDEQYF,TGTGCCAGCAGTTACTCGCCCCGCGGGAGTAGCGACGAGCAGTACTTC
TRBD1,NA,TRBV10-3,TRBJ1-2,CAISEDRDNYGYTF,TGTGCCATCAGTGAGGACAGGGATAACTATGGCTACACCTTC
TRBD1,NA,TRBV6-6,TRBJ2-7,CASSYSGQGANEQYF,TGTGCCAGCAGTTACTCGGGACAGGGGGCGAACGAGCAGTACTTC
NA,NA,TRBV7-2,TRBJ2-1,CASTQAGAGYNEQFF,TGTGCCAGCACCCAAGCAGGGGCCGGCTACAATGAGCAGTTCTTC
NA,NA,TRBV2,TRBJ1-1,CASSGSQGGTEAFF,TGTGCCAGCAGTGGATCCCAGGGTGGTACTGAAGCTTTCTTT
NA,NA,TRBV29-1,TRBJ2-2,CSVESGRAGELFF,TGCAGCGTTGAGAGCGGGCGCGCCGGGGAGCTGTTTTTT
NA,once,TRBV6-5,TRBJ1-2,CASSYSSGINYGYTF,TGTGCCAGCAGTTACTCGAGCGGGATTAACTATGGCTACACCTTC
NA,NA,TRBV6-6,TRBJ1-3,CASRQSGNTIYF,TGTGCCAGCAGGCAATCTGGAAACACCATATATTTT
NA,once,TRBV4-1,TRBJ2-4,CASPQDRAKNIQYF,TGCGCCAGCCCTCAAGACAGAGCCAAAAACATTCAGTACTTC
TRBD1,NA,TRBV2,TRBJ2-7,CAVDRGSEQYF,TGTGCCGTAGACAGGGGGAGCGAGCAGTACTTC
NA,NA,TRBV28,TRBJ1-5,CASSLLGNNQPQHF,TGTGCCAGCAGTTTATTGGGCAACAATCAGCCCCAGCATTTT
NA,NA,TRBV25-1,TRBJ2-3,CAKGPNLGADTQYF,TGTGCCAAAGGCCCGAATCTTGGCGCAGATACGCAGTATTTT
TRBD1,NA,TRBV5-6,TRBJ2-7,CASSSRWDRVQDEQYF,TGTGCCAGCAGCTCTCGTTGGGACAGGGTCCAGGACGAGCAGTACTTC
NA,NA,TRBV7-8,TRBJ1-3,CASSLWQATYSGNTIYF,TGTGCCAGCAGCTTGTGGCAGGCAACCTACTCTGGAAACACCATATATTTT
TRBD1,NA,TRBV11-3,TRBJ2-7,CASAKGQSSYEQYF,TGTGCCAGCGCCAAGGGACAGTCCTCCTACGAGCAGTACTTC
NA,NA,TRBV7-2,TRBJ2-7,CASSGSSGSYEQYF,TGTGCCAGCAGCGGGAGTAGTGGGTCCTACGAGCAGTACTTC
TRBD2,NA,TRBV7-2,TRBJ2-7,CASSLSGRGSYEQYF,TGTGCCAGCAGCTTAAGCGGGAGGGGTTCCTACGAGCAGTACTTC
NA,NA,TRBV29-1,TRBJ1-2,CSVVGGVDGYTF,TGCAGCGTTGTAGGGGGGGTAGATGGCTACACCTTC
TRBD1,NA,TRBV2,TRBJ2-7,CASRDRGDEQYF,TGTGCCAGCAGGGACAGGGGGGACGAGCAGTACTTC
TRBD2,NA,TRBV5-1,TRBJ2-6,CASSQASGNSGANVLTF,TGCGCCAGCAGCCAGGCTAGCGGGAACTCTGGGGCCAACGTCCTGACTTTC
NA,NA,TRBV4-2,TRBJ2-3,CASSQDTGRTQYF,TGTGCCAGCAGCCAAGATACGGGGCGGACGCAGTATTTT
NA,NA,TRBV27,TRBJ2-7,CASSSKTGSSYEQYF,TGTGCCAGCAGTTCGAAGACAGGTTCTTCCTACGAGCAGTACTTC
TRBD1,NA,TRBV5-4,TRBJ2-3,CASSSQGATDTQYF,TGTGCCAGCAGCTCACAGGGGGCCACAGATACGCAGTATTTT
NA,NA,TRBV10-3,TRBJ1-5,CAIGLQGSNQPQHF,TGTGCCATCGGGCTACAGGGAAGCAATCAGCCCCAGCATTTT
TRBD1,NA,TRBV18,TRBJ1-4,CASSPPVQGVEKLFF,TGTGCCAGCTCACCACCGGTACAGGGGGTGGAAAAACTGTTTTTT
TRBD1,NA,TRBV7-7,TRBJ2-5,CASSPGTGRETQYF,TGTGCTAGCAGCCCCGGGACAGGGCGGGAGACCCAGTACTTC